This entry lists 26 T cell receptor beta chains sequenced from one sample in a study of blood T cell repertoires in COVID-19 (dated by TCRdb to about 2020). The method was the immunoSEQ multiplex PCR assay. TCRdb retrieved this table from immuneACCESS and kept in-frame rearrangements only. Not all clones are present; in checked studies, unresolved V genes account for under half, and no reason is known for the remainder. This sample lists 150,000 to 200,000 clones; around 76% were detected once. About 17% of the sample comes from the top ten. Sequencing was done on a sample of PBMCs or T cells enriched from blood (not recorded which). The receptors come from a woman aged 50 to 60 with acute COVID-19.

V gene TRBV10-3 combines with J gene TRBJ2-7; perhaps TRBD1 as D (6 bases). Germline lookup yields CDR1 ENHRY and CDR2 SYGVKD. V was pared by 10 bases and J by 4 bases, with 17 bases between. This CDR3 comprises 13 residues. The CDR3 loop is CATRQVSGYEQYV. CDR3 coding DNA: TGTGCCACCCGACAGGTATCGGGGTACGAGCAGTACGTC.

This rearrangement joins TRBV7-2 to TRBJ1-1; D might be TRBD1 (6 bases). V gave up 6 bases and J gave up 0 bases, with 11 bases separating them. Germline V gene sequence: CDR1 SGHTA, CDR2 FQGNSA. This CDR3 spans 14 amino acids. CDR3 DNA sequence: TGTGCCAGCAGGCTGGGGGCACTGAACACTGAAGCTTTCTTT. Encoded protein: CASRLGALNTEAFF. Full variable domain (missing parts from reference TRBV7-2 and TRBJ1-1): GAGVSQSPSNKVTEKGKDVELRCDPISGHTALYWYRQSLGQGLEFLIYFQGNSAPDKSGLPSDRFSAERTGGSVSTLTIQRTQQEDSAVYLCASRLGALNTEAFFGQGTRLTVV.

This chain connects TRBV7-3 to TRBJ2-3, with 11 positions matching TRBD2. This CDR3 spans 18 amino acids. The ends lost 5 bases at V and 2 bases at J; junction bases unmatched: 12. Germline V gives CDR1 SGHTA, CDR2 FQGTGA. DNA for the CDR3: TGTGCCAGCAGCCGAACGGGTCTAGCGGGGGGTGACACAGATACGCAGTATTTT. This encodes CASSRTGLAGGDTDTQYF.

This chain connects TRBV2 to TRBJ1-5; TRBD1 agrees at 10 bases. V lost 4 bases to trimming and J lost 6 bases; unmatched junction nucleotides: 6. This CDR3 is 15 amino acids long. The germline gives CDR1 SNHLY, CDR2 FYNNEI. CDR3: CASSGQGAPGQPQHF. The CDR3 DNA is TGTGCCAGCAGTGGACAGGGGGCTCCCGGTCAGCCCCAGCATTTT.

The chain has TRBV7-2 and TRBJ2-2, with 9 nucleotides matching TRBD2. The CDR3 runs to 18 residues. The V gene end was trimmed by 7 bases and the J gene end by 5 bases; junction bases not matched to a gene: 17. The germline V gene has CDR1 SGHTA and CDR2 FQGNSA. The CDR3 loop reads CASTPPWLAGNRTGELFF. Here the CDR3 DNA reads TGTGCCAGCACCCCACCCTGGCTAGCGGGGAATCGAACCGGGGAGCTGTTTTTT.

This rearrangement joins TRBV20-1 to TRBJ1-2; a weak D match, TRBD1 (6 bases). Trimming shortened V by 3 bases and J by 14 bases, and 13 bases separated the two germline ends. The CDR3 contains 10 residues. CDR1 DFQATT and CDR2 SNEGSKA come from the germline V gene (reference sequence). Here the CDR3 reads CSARTGRSTF. CDR3 sequence (DNA): TGCAGTGCTAGGACAGGTCGCTCGACCTTC.

The chain carries TRBV7-3 and TRBJ1-1; unclear D gene. V was pared by 6 bases and J by 1 base, with 15 bases between. The CDR3 sequence is 15 residues long. The germline V gene has CDR1 SGHTA and CDR2 FQGTGA. The CDR3 region is CASSPPGQSNTEAFF. Written as DNA, the CDR3 is TGTGCCAGCAGTCCCCCTGGCCAGTCGAACACTGAAGCTTTCTTT. Together with reference TRBV7-3 and TRBJ1-1, the CDR3 gives the full variable domain: GAGVSQTPSNKVTEKGKYVELRCDPISGHTALYWYRQSLGQGPEFLIYFQGTGAADDSGLPNDRFFAVRPEGSVSTLKIQRTERGDSAVYLCASSPPGQSNTEAFFGQGTRLTVV.

This clone was seen a few times. The V call is TRBV7-9, the J call TRBJ2-3, with 12 bases that match TRBD2. The CDR3 totals 18 residues. Germline V gene sequence: CDR1 SEHNR, CDR2 FQNEAQ (reference sequence). The V and J ends lost 5 bases and 0 bases, in that order; junction bases with no gene match: 9. CDR3 DNA: TGTGCCAGCAGCCCAACTAGCGGGGGGCTACTAAGCACAGATACGCAGTATTTT. The encoded protein is CASSPTSGGLLSTDTQYF.

The rearrangement joins TRBV24-1 to TRBJ1-5, with TRBD1 as a possible D gene (5 bases). Germline assignment: CDR1 KGHDR and CDR2 SFDVKD. V dropped 0 bases and J dropped 6 bases, with 8 bases sitting between them. This CDR3 has 14 amino acids. The CDR3 protein is CATSDLRGGQPQHF. CDR3 nucleotide sequence: TGTGCCACCAGTGATTTGAGGGGAGGTCAGCCCCAGCATTTT.

The chain is built from TRBV3-1 (or the pseudogene TRBV3-2) and TRBJ1-5; 7 bases fit TRBD1. The V gene's germline CDR1 is LGHDT and CDR2 YNNKEL (reference sequence). This CDR3 contains 14 residues. Trimming removed 1 base from V and 7 bases from J; junction bases left unmatched: 4. The CDR3 reads CASSQGQGEQPQHF. The DNA for the CDR3 is TGTGCCAGCAGCCAAGGACAGGGAGAACAGCCCCAGCATTTT.

This clone was observed a few times. The V call is TRBV29-1, the J call TRBJ1-2, with 9 bases aligning to TRBD1. Germline V lookup: CDR1 SQVTM, CDR2 ANQGSEA. J lost 5 bases, V lost 5 bases, and 6 bases had no gene match. The CDR3 sequence is 13 residues long. CDR3 nucleotides: TGCAGCGTTCTCCCCGGGACAGGGTATGGCTACACCTTC. Translating it yields CSVLPGTGYGYTF.

The V and J genes are TRBV25-1 and TRBJ1-5; 7 bases are shared with TRBD1. Germline CDR1 is MGHDK and CDR2 is SYGVNS. The CDR3 loop spans 13 amino acids. The ends lost 5 bases at V and 9 bases at J; junction bases unmatched: 7. CDR3 protein: CASSPRGNGPQHF. CDR3 coding DNA: TGTGCCAGCAGTCCCAGGGGGAACGGGCCCCAGCATTTT. The whole variable domain, remainder taken from reference TRBV25-1 and TRBJ1-5, is EADIYQTPRYLVIGTGKKITLECSQTMGHDKMYWYQQDPGMELHLIHYSYGVNSTEKGDLSSESTVSRIRTEHFPLTLESARPSHTSQYLCASSPRGNGPQHFGDGTRLSIL.

The genes are TRBV6-5 and TRBJ1-5; 7 nucleotides line up with TRBD1. Trimming took 10 bases from V and 2 from J; bases not matched to a gene: 2. From germline, CDR1 is MNHEY and CDR2 SVGAGI. The CDR3 sequence is 12 residues long. CDR3 in DNA: TGTGCCACCGGACAGGGCAATCAGCCCCAGCATTTT. Amino acids: CATGQGNQPQHF.

On this clone: Other DNA sequences within the sample encode an identical CDR3. The chain employs TRBV10-3 and TRBJ2-3; weak D call: TRBD1 (5 bases). This CDR3 comprises 16 residues. Per the germline V gene, CDR1 is ENHRY and CDR2 is SYGVKD. Trimming took 0 bases from V and 3 from J, leaving 13 bases between them. The CDR3 sequence: CAISESTAVRTDTQYF. The CDR3 nucleotides are TGTGCCATCAGTGAGTCGACAGCCGTCAGGACAGATACGCAGTATTTT.

The sample holds a few counts of this clone. The V call is TRBV18, the J call TRBJ2-5; D is unclear. Deletions cut 0 bases from V and 2 bases from J, with 7 bases between. Germline V gene lookup returns CDR1 KGHSH and CDR2 LQKENI. The CDR3 runs 14 residues. This CDR3 is CASSPPVQQETQYF. Here the CDR3 DNA reads TGTGCCAGCTCACCACCAGTACAACAAGAGACCCAGTACTTC.

The DNA of the CDR3 is TGTGCCAGTAGTATAGGTGGCGAGGTGGGTAGTCAGCCCCAGCATTTT. It codes for CASSIGGEVGSQPQHF. The genes are TRBV19 and TRBJ1-5; no definite D call. The germline V and J ends were trimmed by 1 base and 6 bases, with 16 bases remaining between them. Germline CDR1 and CDR2: LNHDA and SQIVND (reference sequence). This CDR3 has 16 amino acids.

The gene calls are TRBV19 and TRBJ2-3; D perhaps matches TRBD1 (6 bases). CDR1 is LNHDA and CDR2 is SQIVND in the germline V gene (reference sequence). This CDR3 region has 14 residues. Trimming cost V 4 bases and J 4 bases, with 12 bases left between them. The CDR3 protein is CASSTTGSSDTQYF. CDR3 sequence (DNA): TGTGCCAGTAGTACCACAGGGTCATCAGATACGCAGTATTTT.

The gene calls are TRBV5-1 and TRBJ2-1, with 9 bases identical to TRBD1. The length of the CDR3 is 15 residues. The V gene end was trimmed by 0 bases and the J gene end by 5 bases; junction bases not matched to a gene: 3. Germline V gives CDR1 SGHRS, CDR2 YFSETQ. The CDR3 region is CASSLGTGANNEQFF. DNA of the CDR3: TGCGCCAGCAGCTTGGGGACAGGGGCCAACAATGAGCAGTTCTTC.

The CDR3 loop reads CASSQDRQSYYEQYV. In nucleotides, the CDR3 is TGTGCCAGCAGCCAAGATCGACAGAGCTATTACGAGCAGTACGTC. This chain connects TRBV4-2 to TRBJ2-7; D is perhaps TRBD1 (5 bases). CDR1 and CDR2 from the germline V gene are LGHNA and YNFKEQ. The CDR3 contains 15 residues. Trimming pared 0 bases from V and 4 bases from J, leaving 13 bases between.

The V call is TRBV28, the J call TRBJ1-6; D remains ambiguous. The CDR3 length is 12 residues. Looked up from germline, CDR1 is MDHEN and CDR2 is SYDVKM. The V and J ends lost 5 bases and 7 bases respectively, with 6 bases between them. CDR3 protein: CASSGGNSPLHF. CDR3 in DNA: TGTGCCAGCAGTGGTGGCAATTCACCCCTCCACTTT.

The chain recombines TRBV19 with TRBJ1-5; no reliable D call. CDR1 is LNHDA and CDR2 is SQIVND in the germline V gene (reference sequence). The germline V and J ends were trimmed by 9 bases and 3 bases, with 3 bases remaining between them. This CDR3 region has 10 residues. CDR3 nucleotide sequence: TGTGCCAGCAACAATCAGCCCCAGCATTTT. Translated, it gives CASNNQPQHF.

The chain recombines TRBV29-1 with TRBJ1-1; the match to TRBD1 covers 11 bases. The length of the CDR3 is 13 residues. Trimming at V came to 6 bases and at J to 2 bases, leaving 2 bases not matched to a gene. The germline CDR1 and CDR2 sequences are SQVTM and ANQGSEA. The CDR3 nucleotides read TGCAGCGTCGGACAGGGGGCAAACACTGAAGCTTTCTTT. Its translation is CSVGQGANTEAFF.

This clone has a single count. The rearrangement joins TRBV19 to TRBJ1-2; weak D call: TRBD1 (6 bases). Between the trimmed V and J ends, which lost 10 bases and 5 bases, there was a span of 14 bases. The V gene's germline CDR1 is LNHDA and CDR2 SQIVND (reference sequence). This CDR3 region has 12 residues. The CDR3 DNA reads TGTGCCACCTACAGGGTGGAGTATGGCTACACCTTC. It codes for CATYRVEYGYTF.

V usage is TRBV6-5 and J usage is TRBJ1-5; no clear D gene. This CDR3 is 15 amino acids long. V was trimmed by 6 bases and J by 3 bases, leaving 15 bases between them. Germline values: CDR1 MNHEY, CDR2 SVGAGI. CDR3 bases: TGTGCCAGCAGCCGTGGCTCATCGAACAATCAGCCCCAGCATTTT. Translation gives CASSRGSSNNQPQHF.

The J gene is TRBJ1-5, the V gene TRBV29-1; possibly TRBD1 for D (6 bases). This CDR3 contains 14 residues. Germline CDR1 SQVTM, CDR2 ANQGSEA. V was pared by 7 bases and J by 0 bases, with 13 bases between. CDR3 sequence reads: CSAMTGLSNQPQHF. CDR3 coding DNA: TGCAGCGCCATGACAGGCCTTAGCAATCAGCCCCAGCATTTT.

The CDR3 DNA follows: TGTGCCAGCAGCTCCAGCCCCAATCTAGTATCCCCCTACAATGAGCAGTTCTTC. Translated, it gives CASSSSPNLVSPYNEQFF. V and J are TRBV7-9 and TRBJ2-1; D is ambiguous. The V and J ends lost 4 bases and 2 bases respectively, with 21 bases between them. This CDR3 has 18 residues. CDR1 is SEHNR and CDR2 is FQNEAQ in the germline V gene (reference sequence). Full variable domain (outside the CDR3, taken from reference TRBV7-9 and TRBJ2-1): DTGVSQNPRHKITKRGQNVTFRCDPISEHNRLYWYRQTLGQGPEFLTYFQNEAQLEKSRLLSDRFSAERPKGSFSTLEIQRTEQGDSAMYLCASSSSPNLVSPYNEQFFGPGTRLTVL.